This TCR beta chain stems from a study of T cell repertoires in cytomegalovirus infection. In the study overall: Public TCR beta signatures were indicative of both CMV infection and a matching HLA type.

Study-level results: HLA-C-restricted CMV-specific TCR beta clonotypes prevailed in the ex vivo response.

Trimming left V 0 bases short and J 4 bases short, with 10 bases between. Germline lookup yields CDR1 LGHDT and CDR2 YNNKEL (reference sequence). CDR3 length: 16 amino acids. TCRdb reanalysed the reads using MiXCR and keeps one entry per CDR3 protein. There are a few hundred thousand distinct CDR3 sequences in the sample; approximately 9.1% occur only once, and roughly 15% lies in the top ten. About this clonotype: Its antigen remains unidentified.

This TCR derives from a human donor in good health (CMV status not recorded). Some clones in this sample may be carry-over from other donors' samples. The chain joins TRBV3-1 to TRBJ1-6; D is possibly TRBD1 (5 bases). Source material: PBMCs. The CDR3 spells CASSQEGQLYNSPLHF. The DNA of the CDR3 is TGTGCCAGCAGCCAAGAGGGGCAGCTTTATAATTCACCCCTCCACTTT. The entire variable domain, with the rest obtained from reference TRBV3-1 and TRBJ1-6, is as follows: DTAVSQTPKYLVTQMGNDKSIKCEQNLGHDTMYWYKQDSKKFLKIMFSYNNKELIINETVPNRFSPKSPDKAHLNLHINSLELGDSAVYFCASSQEGQLYNSPLHFGNGTRLTVT.